This T cell receptor beta chain was captured by sequencing in a study of T cells in Graves' hyperthyroidism and ophthalmopathy. Amplified TCR beta CDR3 regions derived from RNA transcripts. Carried out on the TCR CDR3, a first-round RT-PCR used the HTBI primer set. TCRdb reprocessed the multiplex PCR reads with MiXCR, giving one entry per CDR3 protein. The table lists about 640,000 distinct CDR3 sequences, roughly 20% of them singletons. Study-level results: Most clonotypes that expanded in the thyroid above 0.001 also showed up in blood. Ophthalmopathy was predicted by the model a median of about six months ahead of onset.

Using more than 7.5 ml of fresh peripheral blood, PBMCs were prepared. On this clonotype itself: Its antigen is not known.

J gave up 2 bases and V 10 bases, and 12 bases lay outside the gene matches. The CDR3 is 15 amino acids. Germline CDR1 SGHRS, CDR2 YFSETQ. The sequenced material came from blood. The receptor was isolated from a man in his thirties or forties with Graves' ophthalmopathy. The chain links TRBV5-1 to TRBJ2-3; 8 bases fit TRBD1. CDR3 bases: TGCGCCGGCATAGGACAGGGCCTTTTCACAGATACGCAGTATTTT. This codes for CAGIGQGLFTDTQYF.